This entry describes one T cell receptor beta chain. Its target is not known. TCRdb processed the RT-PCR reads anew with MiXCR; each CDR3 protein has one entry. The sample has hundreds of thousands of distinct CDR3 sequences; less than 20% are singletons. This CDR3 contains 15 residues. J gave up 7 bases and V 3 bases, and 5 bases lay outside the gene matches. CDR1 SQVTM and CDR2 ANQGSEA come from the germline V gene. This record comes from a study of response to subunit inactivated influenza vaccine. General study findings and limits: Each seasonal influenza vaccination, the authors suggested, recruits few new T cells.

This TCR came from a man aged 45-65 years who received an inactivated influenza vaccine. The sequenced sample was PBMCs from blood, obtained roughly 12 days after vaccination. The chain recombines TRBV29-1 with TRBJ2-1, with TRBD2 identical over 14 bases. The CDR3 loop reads CSVDDGTSGGNEQFF. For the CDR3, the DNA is TGCAGCGTTGATGACGGGACTAGCGGGGGAAATGAGCAGTTCTTC.